Listed below are T cell receptor beta chains from one sample, sequenced in a study of cytomegalovirus exposure and HLA in healthy donors. Clones were read by immunoSEQ multiplex PCR, and TCRdb kept only the in-frame ones, dropping some. This sample carries under 250,000 clones, around 80% of them seen once, and the ten largest clones take approximately 2.1%. Sequencing was done on a sample of PBMCs. These receptors all stem from a man aged 25 to 40 in good health and CMV-seronegative. Both conserved end residues are part of each CDR3.

V gene	J gene	CDR3 protein
TRBV4-1	TRBJ2-3	CASSHGAGGTDTQYF
TRBV2	TRBJ2-1	CASSILGPLNEQFF
TRBV19	TRBJ1-1	CASRVSIMNTEAFF
TRBV27	TRBJ2-3	CASSLSWEGAQYF
TRBV27	TRBJ2-1	CASSSTGDFNNEQFF
TRBV27	TRBJ2-7	CASYDRDSSYEQYF
TRBV10-2	TRBJ2-7	CASSELYEQYF
TRBV27	TRBJ2-3	CASSSTSTDTQYF
TRBV19	TRBJ1-5	CASSSGQGYNQPQHF
TRBV7-9	TRBJ2-3	CASHGGSGRRNTQYF
TRBV19	TRBJ1-2	CASSQGAGGYTF
TRBV19	TRBJ2-2	CASSMGSGSFTGELFF
TRBV25-1	TRBJ2-5	CASSQGQGAQETQYF
TRBV9	TRBJ2-5	CASSVAGVLAGRETQYF
TRBV9	TRBJ1-4	CASSAGWGVGEKLFF
TRBV7-2	TRBJ2-2	CASSFQGAGELFF
TRBV11-3	TRBJ2-1	CASSSGSEQFF
TRBV5-6	TRBJ1-1	CASSSIWDRGQGEAFF
TRBV18	TRBJ2-1	CASSPRTSGNMEQFF
TRBV6-6	TRBJ2-7	CASSGLAGGYEQYF
TRBV25-1	TRBJ2-7	CASSGRQRGYEQYF
TRBV10-3	TRBJ2-1	CAITKGQGVGNEQFF
TRBV2	TRBJ1-4	CASSPTGGKLFF
TRBV19	TRBJ1-1	CASSTHIAEAFF
TRBV28	TRBJ1-1	CASRKNRVAPEAFF
TRBV11-3	TRBJ2-5	CASSLDRTSGQETQYF
TRBV2	TRBJ2-7	CASSTGQGVFYEQYF
TRBV4-1	TRBJ2-1	CASSQGTSGRNEQFF